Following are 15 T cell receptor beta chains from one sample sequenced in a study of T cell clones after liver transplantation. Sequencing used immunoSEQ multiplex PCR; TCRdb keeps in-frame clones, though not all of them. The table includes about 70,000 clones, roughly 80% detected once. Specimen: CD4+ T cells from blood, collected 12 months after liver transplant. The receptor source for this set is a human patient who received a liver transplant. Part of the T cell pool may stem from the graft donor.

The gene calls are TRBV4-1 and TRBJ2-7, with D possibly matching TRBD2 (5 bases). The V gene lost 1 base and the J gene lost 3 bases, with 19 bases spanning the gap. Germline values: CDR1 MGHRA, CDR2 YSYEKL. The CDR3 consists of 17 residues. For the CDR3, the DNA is TGCGCCAGCAGCCAAGGGAGGCGGAGCGGAGCAAACTACGAGCAGTACTTC. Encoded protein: CASSQGRRSGANYEQYF.

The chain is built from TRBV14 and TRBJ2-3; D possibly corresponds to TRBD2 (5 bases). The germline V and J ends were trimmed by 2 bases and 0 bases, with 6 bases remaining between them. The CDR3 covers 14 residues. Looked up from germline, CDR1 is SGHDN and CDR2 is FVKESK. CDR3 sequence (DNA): TGTGCCAGCAGCCAATGGAGGAGCACAGATACGCAGTATTTT. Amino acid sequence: CASSQWRSTDTQYF.

The DNA of the CDR3 is TGTGCCAGCAGCGACGGGACAGGGCAGTTGTTGGACACCGGGGAGCTGTTTTTT. Its translation: CASSDGTGQLLDTGELFF. This sequence joins TRBV9 and TRBJ2-2, with 9 bases identical to TRBD1. The CDR3 sequence is 18 residues long. Germline assignment: CDR1 SGDLS and CDR2 YYNGEE. V was pared by 3 bases and J by 3 bases, with 12 bases of the junction left unmatched.

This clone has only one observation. For the CDR3, the DNA is TGTGCCAGCAGCCCTCGTGCGGCTAGCGGGATTAGTCCCTACAATGAGCAGTTCTTC. Its protein product is CASSPRAASGISPYNEQFF. This chain uses TRBV9 with TRBJ2-1, with 9 bases identical to TRBD2. Germline CDR1 reads SGDLS; CDR2 reads YYNGEE. The CDR3 totals 19 residues. The V segment lost 4 bases and the J segment 2 bases; nucleotides outside the gene matches: 16.

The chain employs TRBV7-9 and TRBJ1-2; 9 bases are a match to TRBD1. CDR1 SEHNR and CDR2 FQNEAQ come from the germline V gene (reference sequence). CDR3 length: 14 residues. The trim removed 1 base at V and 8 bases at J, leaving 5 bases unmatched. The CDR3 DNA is TGTGCCAGCAGCTTAGTGGGACAGGGTGTCGGCTACACCTTC. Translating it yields CASSLVGQGVGYTF.

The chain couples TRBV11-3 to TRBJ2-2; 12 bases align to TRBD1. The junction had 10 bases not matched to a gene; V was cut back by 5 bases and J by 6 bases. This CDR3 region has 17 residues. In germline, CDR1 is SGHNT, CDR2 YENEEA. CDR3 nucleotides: TGTGCCAGCAGCCCTAGGGGACAGGGGGCGAATGCCGGGGAGCTGTTTTTT. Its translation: CASSPRGQGANAGELFF. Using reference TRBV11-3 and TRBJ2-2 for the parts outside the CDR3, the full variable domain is EAGVVQSPRYKIIEKKQPVAFWCNPISGHNTLYWYLQNLGQGPELLIRYENEEAVDDSQLPKDRFSAERLKGVDSTLKIQPAELGDSAVYLCASSPRGQGANAGELFFGEGSRLTVL.

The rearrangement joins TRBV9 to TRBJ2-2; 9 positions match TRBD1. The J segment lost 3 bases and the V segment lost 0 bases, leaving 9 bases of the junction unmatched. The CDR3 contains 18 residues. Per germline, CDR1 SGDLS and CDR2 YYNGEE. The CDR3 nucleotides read TGTGCCAGCAGCGTAGGGAGAACCGGGACAGGGTACACCGGGGAGCTGTTTTTT. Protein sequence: CASSVGRTGTGYTGELFF.

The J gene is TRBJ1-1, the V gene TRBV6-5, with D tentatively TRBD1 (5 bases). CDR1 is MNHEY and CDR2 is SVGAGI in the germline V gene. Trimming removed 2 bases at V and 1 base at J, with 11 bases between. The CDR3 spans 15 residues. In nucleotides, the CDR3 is TGTGCCAGCAGTTACGACGGGACGGCGAACACTGAAGCTTTCTTT. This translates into CASSYDGTANTEAFF.

CDR3 sequence reads: CASSSGLAHYNEQFF. Here the CDR3 DNA reads TGTGCCAGCAGTTCGGGACTAGCGCACTACAATGAGCAGTTCTTC. The J gene is TRBJ2-1, the V gene TRBV27; 10 nucleotides agree with TRBD2. The germline V gene has CDR1 MNHEY and CDR2 SMNVEV (reference sequence). The CDR3 covers 15 residues. J lost 3 bases, V lost 4 bases, and 3 bases had no gene match.

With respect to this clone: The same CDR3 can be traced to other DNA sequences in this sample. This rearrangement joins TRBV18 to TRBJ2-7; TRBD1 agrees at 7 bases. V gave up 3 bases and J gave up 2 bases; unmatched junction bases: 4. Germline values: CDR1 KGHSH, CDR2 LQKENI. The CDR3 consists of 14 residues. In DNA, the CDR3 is TGTGCCAGCTCACCTCGACAGGGCACCTACGAGCAGTACTTC. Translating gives CASSPRQGTYEQYF.

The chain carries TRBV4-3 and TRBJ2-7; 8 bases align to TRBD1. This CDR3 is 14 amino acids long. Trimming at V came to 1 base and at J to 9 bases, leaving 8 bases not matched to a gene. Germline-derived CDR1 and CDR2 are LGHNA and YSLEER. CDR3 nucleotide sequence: TGCGCCAGCAGCCAAGCCCCAGGACAGGGCGGGCAGTACTTC. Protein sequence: CASSQAPGQGGQYF.

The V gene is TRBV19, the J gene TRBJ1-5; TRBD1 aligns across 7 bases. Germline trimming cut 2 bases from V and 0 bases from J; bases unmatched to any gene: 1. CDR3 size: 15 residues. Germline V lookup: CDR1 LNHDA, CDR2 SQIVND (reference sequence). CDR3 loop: CASSIRQGSNQPQHF. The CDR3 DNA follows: TGTGCCAGTAGTATAAGACAGGGTAGCAATCAGCCCCAGCATTTT.

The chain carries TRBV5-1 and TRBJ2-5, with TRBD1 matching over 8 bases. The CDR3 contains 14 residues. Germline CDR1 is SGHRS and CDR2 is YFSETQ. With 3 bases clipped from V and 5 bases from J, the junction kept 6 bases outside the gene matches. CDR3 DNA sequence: TGCGCCAGCAGCTGGGGACAGGCCAGGGAGACCCAGTACTTC. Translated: CASSWGQARETQYF.

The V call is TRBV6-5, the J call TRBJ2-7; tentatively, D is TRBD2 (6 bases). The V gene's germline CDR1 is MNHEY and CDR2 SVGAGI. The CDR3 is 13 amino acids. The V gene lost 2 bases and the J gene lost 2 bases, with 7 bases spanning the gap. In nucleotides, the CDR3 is TGTGCCAGCAGTTACCGCGGGACCTACGAGCAGTACTTC. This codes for CASSYRGTYEQYF.

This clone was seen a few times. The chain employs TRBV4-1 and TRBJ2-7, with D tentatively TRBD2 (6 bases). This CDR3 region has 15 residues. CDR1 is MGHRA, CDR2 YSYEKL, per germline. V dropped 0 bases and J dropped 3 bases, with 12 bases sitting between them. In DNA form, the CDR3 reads TGCGCCAGCAGCCAAGAGCCAGCGGGCCTCTACGAGCAGTACTTC. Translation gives CASSQEPAGLYEQYF.